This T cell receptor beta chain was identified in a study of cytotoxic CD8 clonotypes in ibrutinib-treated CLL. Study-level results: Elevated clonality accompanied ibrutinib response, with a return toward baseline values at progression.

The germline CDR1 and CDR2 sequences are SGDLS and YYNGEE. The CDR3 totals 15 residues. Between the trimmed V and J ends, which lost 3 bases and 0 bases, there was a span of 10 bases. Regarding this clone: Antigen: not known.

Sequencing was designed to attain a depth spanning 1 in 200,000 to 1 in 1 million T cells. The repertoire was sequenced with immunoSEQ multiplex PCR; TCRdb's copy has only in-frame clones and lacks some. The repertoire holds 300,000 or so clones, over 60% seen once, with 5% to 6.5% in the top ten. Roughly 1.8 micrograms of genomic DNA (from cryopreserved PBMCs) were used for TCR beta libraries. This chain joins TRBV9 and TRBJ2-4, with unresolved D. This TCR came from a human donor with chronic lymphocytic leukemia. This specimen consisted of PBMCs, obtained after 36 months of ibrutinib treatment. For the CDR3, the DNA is TGTGCCAGCAGCGCGCAGGTTGGAGCCAAAAACATTCAGTACTTC. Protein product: CASSAQVGAKNIQYF.